This T cell receptor beta chain was documented in a study of shared clonotypes between healthy human individuals. The CDR3 totals 12 residues. The germline CDR1 and CDR2 sequences are SGHVS and FQNEAQ. V lost 2 bases and J 5 bases, leaving 4 bases between the germline ends. CD8 cells classed as naive were CD45RO-negative and positively selected for CCR7, excluding terminally differentiated effector memory CD45RA+ cells. This table comes from immunoSEQ multiplex PCR, and its TCRdb copy is limited to in-frame clones, with some not included. The sample yields hundreds of thousands of clones, roughly nine tenths seen once.

The sequence came from a young man in good health. The chain links TRBV7-8 to TRBJ2-1; unclear D gene. Sequenced input: naive CD8+ T cells sorted from blood. Here the CDR3 reads CASSLKNNEQFF. The DNA for the CDR3 is TGTGCCAGCAGCTTAAAGAACAATGAGCAGTTCTTC.